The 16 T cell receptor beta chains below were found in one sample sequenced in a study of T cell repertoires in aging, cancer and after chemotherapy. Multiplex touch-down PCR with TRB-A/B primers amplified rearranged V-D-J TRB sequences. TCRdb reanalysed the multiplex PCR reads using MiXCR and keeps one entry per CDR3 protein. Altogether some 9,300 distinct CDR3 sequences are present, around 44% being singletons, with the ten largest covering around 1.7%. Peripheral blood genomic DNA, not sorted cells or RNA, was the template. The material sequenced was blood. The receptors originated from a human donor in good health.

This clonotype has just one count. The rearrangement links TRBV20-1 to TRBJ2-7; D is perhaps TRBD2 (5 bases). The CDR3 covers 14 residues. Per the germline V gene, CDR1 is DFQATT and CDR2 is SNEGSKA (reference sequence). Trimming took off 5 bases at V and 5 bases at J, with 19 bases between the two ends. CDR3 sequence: CSAGRGWESNEQYF. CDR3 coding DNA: TGCAGTGCTGGCCGCGGGTGGGAATCAAACGAGCAGTACTTC.

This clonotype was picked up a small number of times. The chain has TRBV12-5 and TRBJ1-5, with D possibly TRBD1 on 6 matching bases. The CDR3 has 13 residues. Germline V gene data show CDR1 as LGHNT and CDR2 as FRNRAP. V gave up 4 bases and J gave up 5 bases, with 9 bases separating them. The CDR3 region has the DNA TGTGCTAGTGGTTGGGGGGCGGATCAGCCCCAGCATTTT. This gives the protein CASGWGADQPQHF.

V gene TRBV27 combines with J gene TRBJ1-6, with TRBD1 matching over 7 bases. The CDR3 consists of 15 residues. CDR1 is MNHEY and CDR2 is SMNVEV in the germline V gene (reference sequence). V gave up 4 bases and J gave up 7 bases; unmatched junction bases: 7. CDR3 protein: CASSSRQGGNSPLHF. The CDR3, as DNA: TGTGCCAGCAGTTCTCGACAGGGTGGCAATTCACCCCTCCACTTT.

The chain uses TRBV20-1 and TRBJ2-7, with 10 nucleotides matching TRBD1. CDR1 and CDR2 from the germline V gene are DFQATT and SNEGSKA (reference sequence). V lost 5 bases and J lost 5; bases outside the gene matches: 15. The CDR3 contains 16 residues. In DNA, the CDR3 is TGCAGTGCTGCTCCTCCCCCGGGACAGGGGACCAACGAGCAGTACTTC. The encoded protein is CSAAPPPGQGTNEQYF.

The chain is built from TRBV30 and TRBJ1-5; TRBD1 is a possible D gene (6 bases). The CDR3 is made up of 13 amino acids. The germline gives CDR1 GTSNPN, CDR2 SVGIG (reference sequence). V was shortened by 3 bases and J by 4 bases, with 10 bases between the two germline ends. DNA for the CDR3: TGTGCCTGGAGCCCGGACAGAAATCAGCCCCAGCATTTT. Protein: CAWSPDRNQPQHF.

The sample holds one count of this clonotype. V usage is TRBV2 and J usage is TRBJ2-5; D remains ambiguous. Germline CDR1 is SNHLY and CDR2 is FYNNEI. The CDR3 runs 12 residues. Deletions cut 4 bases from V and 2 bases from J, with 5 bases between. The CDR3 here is CASSGSQETQYF. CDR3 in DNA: TGTGCCAGCAGTGGGTCACAAGAGACCCAGTACTTC.

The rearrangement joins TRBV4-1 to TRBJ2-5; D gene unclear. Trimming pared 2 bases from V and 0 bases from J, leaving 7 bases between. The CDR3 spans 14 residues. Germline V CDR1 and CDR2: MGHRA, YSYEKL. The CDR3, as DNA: TGCGCCAGCAGCCAAATCCGCGACCAAGAGACCCAGTACTTC. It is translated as CASSQIRDQETQYF.

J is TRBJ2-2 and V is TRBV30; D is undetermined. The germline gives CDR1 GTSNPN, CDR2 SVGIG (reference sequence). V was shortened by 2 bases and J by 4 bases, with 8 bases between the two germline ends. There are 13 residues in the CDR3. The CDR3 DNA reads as TGTGCCTGGAGTTTGATGGGCACCGGGGAGCTGTTTTTT. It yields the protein CAWSLMGTGELFF.

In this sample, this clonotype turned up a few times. The DNA of the CDR3 is TGTGCCAGCAGCCCGGAGGACAGCACCGGGGAGCTGTTTTTT. This translates into CASSPEDSTGELFF. The chain employs TRBV7-6 and TRBJ2-2; D possibly corresponds to TRBD1 (6 bases). Germline V gene data show CDR1 as SGHVS and CDR2 as FNYEAQ. V dropped 5 bases and J dropped 4 bases, with 11 bases sitting between them. The CDR3 is 14 residues long.

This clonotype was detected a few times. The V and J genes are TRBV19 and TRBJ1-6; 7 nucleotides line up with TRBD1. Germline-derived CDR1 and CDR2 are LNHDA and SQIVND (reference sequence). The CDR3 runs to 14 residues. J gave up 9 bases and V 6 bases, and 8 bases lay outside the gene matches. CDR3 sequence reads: CASRQQGVISPLHF. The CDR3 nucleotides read TGTGCCAGTAGGCAGCAGGGGGTAATTTCACCCCTCCACTTT.

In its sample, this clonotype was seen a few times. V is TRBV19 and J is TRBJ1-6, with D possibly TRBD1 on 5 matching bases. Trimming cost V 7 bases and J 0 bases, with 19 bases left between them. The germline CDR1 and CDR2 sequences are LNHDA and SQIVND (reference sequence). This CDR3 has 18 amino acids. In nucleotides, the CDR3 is TGTGCCAGTAAACGGAAACAGGCCTATAGCTCCTATAATTCACCCCTCCACTTT. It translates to CASKRKQAYSSYNSPLHF.

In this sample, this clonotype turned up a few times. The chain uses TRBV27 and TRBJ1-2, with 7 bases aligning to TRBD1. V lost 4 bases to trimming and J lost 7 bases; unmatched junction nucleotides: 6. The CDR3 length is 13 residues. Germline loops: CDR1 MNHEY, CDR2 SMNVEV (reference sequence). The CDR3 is CASSSGTVSGYTF. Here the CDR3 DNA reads TGTGCCAGCAGTTCTGGGACAGTCTCTGGCTACACCTTC.

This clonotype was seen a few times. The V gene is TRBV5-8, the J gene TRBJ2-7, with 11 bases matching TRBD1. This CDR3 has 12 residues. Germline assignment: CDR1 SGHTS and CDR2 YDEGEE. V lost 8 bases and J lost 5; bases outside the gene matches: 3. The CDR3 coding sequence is TGTGCCAGGAGGACAGGGGGCGACGAGCAGTACGTC. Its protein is CARRTGGDEQYV.

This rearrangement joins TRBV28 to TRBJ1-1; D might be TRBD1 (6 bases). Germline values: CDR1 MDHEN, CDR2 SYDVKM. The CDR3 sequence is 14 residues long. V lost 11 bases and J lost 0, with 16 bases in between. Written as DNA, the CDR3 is TGTGCCGCCCACAGGGAATTGATGAACACTGAAGCTTTCTTT. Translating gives CAAHRELMNTEAFF.

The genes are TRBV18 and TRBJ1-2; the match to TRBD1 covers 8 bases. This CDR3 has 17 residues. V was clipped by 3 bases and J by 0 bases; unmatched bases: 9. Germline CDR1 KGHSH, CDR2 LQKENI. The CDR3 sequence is CASSPGQGRSPNYGYTF. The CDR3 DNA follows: TGTGCCAGCTCACCCGGACAGGGAAGATCCCCTAACTATGGCTACACCTTC.

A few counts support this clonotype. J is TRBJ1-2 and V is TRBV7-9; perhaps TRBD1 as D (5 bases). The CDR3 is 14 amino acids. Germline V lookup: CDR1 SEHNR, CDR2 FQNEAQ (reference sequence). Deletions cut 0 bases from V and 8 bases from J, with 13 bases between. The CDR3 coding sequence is TGTGCCAGCAGCTTAGCCTGGACAAGATGGGGCTACACCTTC. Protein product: CASSLAWTRWGYTF.